The rows below give T cell receptor beta chains drawn from one sample of a study of cytomegalovirus exposure and HLA in healthy donors. Clones were read by immunoSEQ multiplex PCR, and TCRdb kept only the in-frame ones, dropping some. The sample includes about 160,000 clones, approximately 81% of them seen just once. The sequenced sample was PBMCs. The receptors were sampled from a woman between 25 and 40 years old in good health and CMV-seropositive. Each CDR3 is given with its conserved first and last residue. Fields, in order: CDR3 DNA, CDR3 protein, J gene, clone size, D gene, V gene. A D gene is named only where the DNA matches it firmly. Clone sizes are given selectively: once, few, many, or a class where the clone is expanded.

TGTGCCAGCAGTGACCCCCAGAAGTCTTCCTACGAGCAGTACTTC CASSDPQKSSYEQYF TRBJ2-7 - - TRBV25-1
TGTGCCGGCAGCGTTCGTCTGGGAGAAATCGACAATTCACCCCTCCACTTT CAGSVRLGEIDNSPLHF TRBJ1-6 - - TRBV14
TGCGCCGGCAGCTTTAGCTCGGGAGACACTGAAGCTTTCTTT CAGSFSSGDTEAFF TRBJ1-1 once - TRBV5-1
TGCAGCGTTAGACAGGGGAGGTTGACCACTGAAGCTTTCTTT CSVRQGRLTTEAFF TRBJ1-1 - TRBD1 TRBV29-1
TGCAGCGTTGGGCAGGGGGGAGATACGCAGTATTTT CSVGQGGDTQYF TRBJ2-3 - - TRBV29-1
TGTGCCAGTAGTGGGGCAGTCAATTCCCAAGCGAACACTGAAGCTTTCTTT CASSGAVNSQANTEAFF TRBJ1-1 - - TRBV19
TGCAGCGTTGACCCGATCGACAGGACCTATGGCTACACCTTC CSVDPIDRTYGYTF TRBJ1-2 - - TRBV29-1
TGTGCCAGCGGGGAGACTAACACCGGGGAGCTGTTTTTT CASGETNTGELFF TRBJ2-2 - - TRBV7-7
TGTGCCAGCAGGAGAAGCACCGGGGAGCTGTTTTTT CASRRSTGELFF TRBJ2-2 once - TRBV6-5
TGTGCCAGCAGCGCGGAGAGCGGGGGGGTAACCGGGGAGCTGTTTTTT CASSAESGGVTGELFF TRBJ2-2 - TRBD2 TRBV9
TGTGCCAGCAGTCCCCGGCGGGGTGGAGGCGAGCAGTACTTC CASSPRRGGGEQYF TRBJ2-7 once - TRBV6-5
TGTGCCTGGAGTGTACGACGAGGTTCACCCCTCCACTTT CAWSVRRGSPLHF TRBJ1-6 - - TRBV30
TGTGCCAGCAGCTTAGCGGGAGGGGGGGCAGACACTGAAGCTTTCTTT CASSLAGGGADTEAFF TRBJ1-1 once - TRBV7-2
TGTGCCATCAGTGAGTCTCTGGGGAGCTATGGCTACACCTTC CAISESLGSYGYTF TRBJ1-2 - - TRBV10-3
TGTGCCAGCTCACCAGCCCATCGTGAAAGGGGGCGAAACACCATATATTTT CASSPAHRERGRNTIYF TRBJ1-3 once TRBD1 TRBV18
TGTGCCTGGAGTGTCGGGGAGACCCAGTACTTC CAWSVGETQYF TRBJ2-5 - - TRBV30
TGTGCCAGCAGCCGACAGGAGATCACTGAAGCTTTCTTT CASSRQEITEAFF TRBJ1-1 - - TRBV7-9
TGTGCCAGCAGCTTTACCGGACAGACCGAGACCCAGTACTTC CASSFTGQTETQYF TRBJ2-5 - - TRBV7-9
TGTGCCAGCAGCTTTGTGACTCACTCCGGGGGGGAGCTGTTTTTT CASSFVTHSGGELFF TRBJ2-2 - - TRBV5-4
TGTGCCAGCAGTTTATCTGGGGCATGGAATCAGCCCCAGCATTTT CASSLSGAWNQPQHF TRBJ1-5 - - TRBV27
TGTGCCAGCAGCGCCCTAGCGGGGTTAGCCTACAATGAGCAGTTCTTC CASSALAGLAYNEQFF TRBJ2-1 - TRBD2 TRBV9
TGTGCCAGCAGTGAAGGCCCGAGGTCACCCCTCCACTTT CASSEGPRSPLHF TRBJ1-6 - - TRBV6-1
TGTGCCAGCAGCTTAGCGGGGGGCGGCGAGCAGTACTTC CASSLAGGGEQYF TRBJ2-7 - - TRBV11-3
TGTGCCAGCAGCCAAAACAGGGGGGCCTACGAGCAGTACTTC CASSQNRGAYEQYF TRBJ2-7 once TRBD1 TRBV4-2
TGCGCCAGCAGCCTTCTCGACAGGGAATACACAGATACGCAGTATTTT CASSLLDREYTDTQYF TRBJ2-3 - TRBD1 TRBV4-3
TGCGCCAGCAGTCAATCACCCGGTCCGGGGGTTAATTCACCCCTCCACTTT CASSQSPGPGVNSPLHF TRBJ1-6 few - TRBV23-1